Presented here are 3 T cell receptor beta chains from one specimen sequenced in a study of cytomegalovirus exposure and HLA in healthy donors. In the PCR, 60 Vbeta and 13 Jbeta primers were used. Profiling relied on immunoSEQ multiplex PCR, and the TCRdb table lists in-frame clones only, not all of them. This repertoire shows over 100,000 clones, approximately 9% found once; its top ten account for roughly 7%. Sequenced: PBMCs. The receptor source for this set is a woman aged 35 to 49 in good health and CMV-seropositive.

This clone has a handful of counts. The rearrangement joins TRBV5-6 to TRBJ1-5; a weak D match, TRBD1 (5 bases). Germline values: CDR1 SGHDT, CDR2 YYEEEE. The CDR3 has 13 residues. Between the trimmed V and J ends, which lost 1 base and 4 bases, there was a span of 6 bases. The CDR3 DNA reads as TGTGCCAGCAGCTTGTCAGGGAATCAGCCCCAGCATTTT. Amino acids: CASSLSGNQPQHF. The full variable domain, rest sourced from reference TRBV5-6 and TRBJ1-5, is DAGVTQSPTHLIKTRGQQVTLRCSPKSGHDTVSWYQQALGQGPQFIFQYYEEEERQRGNFPDRFSGHQFPNYSSELNVNALLLGDSALYLCASSLSGNQPQHFGDGTRLSIL.

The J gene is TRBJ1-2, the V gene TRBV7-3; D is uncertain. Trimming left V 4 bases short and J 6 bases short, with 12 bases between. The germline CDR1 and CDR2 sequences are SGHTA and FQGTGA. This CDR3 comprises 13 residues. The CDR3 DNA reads TGTGCCAGCAGCTCAATCGGGGTTGATGGCTACACCTTC. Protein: CASSSIGVDGYTF.

CDR3 DNA: TGCGCCAGCAGCCAAGATCCGTCAGAAGGAAACACCATATATTTT. Translated, it gives CASSQDPSEGNTIYF. The chain joins TRBV4-1 to TRBJ1-3; no reliable D call. This CDR3 spans 15 amino acids. Germline lookup yields CDR1 MGHRA and CDR2 YSYEKL. Deletions cut 0 bases from V and 4 bases from J, with 10 bases between.